These 13 T cell receptor beta chains originate from one sample sequenced in a study of blood T cells in healthy people across ages. A second PCR, run for about 7 to 12 cycles, used a sample-barcoded 5' primer plus a J-beta primer mix. TCRdb recomputed calls from the 5' RACE reads with MiXCR, one row per CDR3 protein. The table includes 550,000 to 750,000 distinct CDR3 sequences, around a fifth detected once. The material sequenced was blood. These receptors were collected from a man between 65 and 85 years old in good health.

The chain carries TRBV20-1 and TRBJ2-7; 9 bases agree with TRBD2. V shed 6 bases, J shed 9 bases, and the junction held 18 bases outside the gene matches. The CDR3 is made up of 15 amino acids. Per the germline V gene, CDR1 is DFQATT and CDR2 is SNEGSKA (reference sequence). CDR3 amino acids: CSAPMGTSISEGQYF. CDR3 in DNA: TGCAGTGCCCCTATGGGGACTAGCATCTCCGAAGGGCAGTACTTC.

V is TRBV29-1 and J is TRBJ1-5; 8 bases match TRBD1. This CDR3 region has 12 residues. The V segment lost 7 bases and the J segment 7 bases; nucleotides outside the gene matches: 6. Germline-derived CDR1 and CDR2 are SQVTM and ANQGSEA. CDR3 sequence reads: CSGDRGQQPQHF. The CDR3 DNA reads as TGCAGCGGTGACAGGGGTCAGCAGCCCCAGCATTTT.

The rearrangement links TRBV27 to TRBJ2-3; TRBD2 matches 11 bases. CDR3 length equals 19 residues. V shed 6 bases, J shed 0 bases, and the junction held 14 bases outside the gene matches. Germline-derived CDR1 and CDR2 are MNHEY and SMNVEV (reference sequence). For the CDR3, the DNA is TGTGCCAGCAGCGGGAGCCCGGGACTAGCGGTACCTAGCACAGATACGCAGTATTTT. Its protein product is CASSGSPGLAVPSTDTQYF.

This chain links TRBV28 with TRBJ1-2; a possible D gene is TRBD1 (6 bases). Looked up from germline, CDR1 is MDHEN and CDR2 is SYDVKM. The CDR3 sequence is 15 residues long. Trimming took 4 bases from V and 3 from J, leaving 15 bases between them. The DNA of the CDR3 is TGTGCCAGCAGTTCACAGGGAGGGGGGGACTATGGCTACACCTTC. Its translation is CASSSQGGGDYGYTF.

The chain uses TRBV7-2 and TRBJ2-3, with 12 bases aligning to TRBD2. The junction had 11 bases not matched to a gene; V was cut back by 5 bases and J by 2 bases. In germline, CDR1 is SGHTA, CDR2 FQGNSA. The CDR3 runs to 18 residues. The CDR3 DNA is TGTGCCAGCAGCGCCGCCGGGACTAGCGGGCCGAACACAGATACGCAGTATTTT. Translating it yields CASSAAGTSGPNTDTQYF.

This clonotype was counted ten times or more. The chain carries TRBV5-1 and TRBJ2-3; TRBD2 aligns across 9 bases. With 1 base clipped from V and 4 bases from J, the junction kept 1 base outside the gene matches. This CDR3 contains 14 residues. Germline V gene data show CDR1 as SGHRS and CDR2 as YFSETQ. The CDR3 nucleotides read TGCGCCAGCAGCTTGATAGCGGGAGCAGATACGCAGTATTTT. It translates to CASSLIAGADTQYF.

The chain recombines TRBV3-1 with TRBJ2-3, with 8 positions matching TRBD2. This CDR3 has 15 residues. Germline CDR1 and CDR2: LGHDT and YNNKEL (reference sequence). V shed 7 bases and J 7 bases; nucleotides not matched to a gene: 13. Here the CDR3 reads CASTEMSGRANTQYF. CDR3 bases: TGTGCCAGCACCGAGATGTCCGGGAGGGCTAATACGCAGTATTTT.

CDR3 in amino acids: CASSQDQWTIPPDTQYF. The CDR3 DNA reads as TGTGCCAGCAGCCAAGATCAGTGGACAATACCCCCAGATACGCAGTATTTT. The chain links TRBV3-1 to TRBJ2-3; perhaps TRBD1 as D (5 bases). Trimming removed 0 bases from V and 4 bases from J, with 17 bases in between. The germline V gene encodes CDR1 LGHDT and CDR2 YNNKEL (reference sequence). The CDR3 has 17 residues.

This clonotype was seen more than once but under ten times. V is TRBV7-2 and J is TRBJ2-7; 11 nucleotides match TRBD2. The DNA end lines up better with TRBJ2-1; the J call may be wrong. CDR3 size: 16 residues. CDR1 is SGHTA and CDR2 is FQGNSA in the germline V gene. CDR3 amino acids: CASRQRSGLADNEQFF. The CDR3 region has the DNA TGTGCCAGCAGACAACGCTCGGGACTAGCGGACAATGAGCAGTTCTTC.

The J gene is TRBJ2-7, the V gene TRBV20-1, with 11 bases identical to TRBD2. Germline lookup yields CDR1 DFQATT and CDR2 SNEGSKA (reference sequence). The CDR3 runs to 15 residues. With V trimmed by 2 bases and J by 7 bases, 10 bases remained unmatched. Here the CDR3 DNA reads TGCAGTGCTAGAATTAGCGGGAGGGCCCTTGGAGAGCAGTACTTC. Translating gives CSARISGRALGEQYF.

The chain recombines TRBV6-6 with TRBJ2-2; 8 nucleotides match TRBD1. The CDR3 spans 15 residues. V shed 7 bases and J 6 bases; nucleotides not matched to a gene: 10. CDR1 and CDR2 (germline): MNHNY, SVGAGI (reference sequence). The CDR3 loop reads CASTETDREAGELFF. The CDR3 DNA sequence: TGTGCCAGCACCGAGACGGACAGGGAGGCCGGGGAGCTGTTTTTT.

The CDR3 loop is CSARDFAGVGNEQFF. The CDR3 nucleotides read TGCAGTGCTAGAGATTTTGCGGGAGTAGGAAATGAGCAGTTCTTC. This rearrangement joins TRBV20-1 to TRBJ2-5, with 7 bases that match TRBD2. Near its end, the DNA agrees better with TRBJ2-1, so the J call may be wrong. Per the germline V gene, CDR1 is DFQATT and CDR2 is SNEGSKA (reference sequence). CDR3 length: 15 residues.

The CDR3 loop reads CASSSLGAQYF. The CDR3 DNA reads as TGTGCCAGCTCTTCATTAGGGGCGCAGTACTTC. The rearrangement joins TRBV6-2 or TRBV6-3 to TRBJ2-7; tentative D call: TRBD1 (5 bases). Germline CDR1 and CDR2: MNHEY and SVGEGT. V was clipped by 8 bases and J by 9 bases, with 14 bases between them. The CDR3 spans 11 residues.